The sample holds one count of the clone carrying this T cell receptor (beta chain). Only in-frame clones appear in the TCRdb table, and some are missing; sequencing was by immunoSEQ multiplex PCR. The sample has 30,000 to 50,000 clones, about 85% seen once. These data belong to a study of T cells in localized non-small cell lung cancer. Unmatched junction bases numbered 8, after V lost 5 bases and J lost 5 bases. CDR1 KGHSH and CDR2 LQKENI come from the germline V gene. CDR3 length: 14 amino acids. The clonotype comes from a woman aged 35 to 69 with stage II squamous cell lung carcinoma. The material sequenced was PBMCs, taken before any cancer treatment. The rearrangement uses TRBV18 and TRBJ2-5; 7 bases line up with TRBD1. This CDR3 is CASSGGQIGETQYF. Here the CDR3 DNA reads TGTGCCAGCTCAGGGGGACAGATCGGGGAGACCCAGTACTTC. Filled out from reference TRBV18 and TRBJ2-5, the complete variable domain reads NAGVMQNPRHLVRRRGQEARLRCSPMKGHSHVYWYRQLPEEGLKFMVYLQKENIIDESGMPKERFSAEFPKEGPSILRIQQVVRGDSAAYFCASSGGQIGETQYFGPGTRLLVL.